Sequencing of this TCR beta chain was carried out in a study of blood T cell repertoires in COVID-19. Study details: Acute and convalescent COVID-19 specimens originated in the United States, Italy and Spain. The analysed material was cDNA or gDNA that came from T cells, B-cell-depleted T cells, or PBMCs.

Original handling: Estimated nucleated cell counts came from reference gene primer amplification. The data were produced by immunoSEQ multiplex PCR, yet TCRdb's version contains in-frame clones alone and is incomplete. Clone size and the V and J calls come from that table; the DNA yielded D and trimming. The sample has fewer than 350,000 clones, roughly nine tenths seen once. V was pared by 0 bases and J by 6 bases, with 17 bases between. Germline loops: CDR1 WNHNN, CDR2 SYGVQD (reference sequence). This CDR3 is built from 16 residues. The V call is TRBV10-1, the J call TRBJ1-1, with a weak D call TRBD1 (5 bases). The source material was peripheral blood. This sequence originates from a man aged 40-50 years with active or convalescent COVID-19. The CDR3 reads CASSESGGFSGAEAFF. As DNA, the CDR3 is TGCGCCAGCAGTGAGTCGGGGGGGTTCTCCGGGGCTGAAGCTTTCTTT.